These 24 T cell receptor beta chains were all obtained from the same sample, sequenced in a study of PD-1 blockade in classical Hodgkin lymphoma (dated by TCRdb to the early 2020s). The time point label here, explained by the study, means: cycle 1 day 1 (C1D1), immediately before nivolumab initiation. All trial patients had relapsed after autologous stem cell transplantation, with cohorts A, B and C differing in prior brentuximab vedotin exposure. A Miltenyi CD8+ T cell isolation kit was used for magnetic negative selection to purify CD8+ T cells from thawed PBMCs. Library creation used the immunoSEQ multiplex PCR assay. Held by TCRdb, this immuneACCESS table contains in-frame sequences only and omits some clones. Under half of the omission traces to an unresolved V gene where checked; the cause of the rest is unknown. The sample has about 27,000 clones on record, 85% to 90% of them singletons. The ten largest clones add up to approximately 6.8% of the sample.

This specimen was CD8+ T cells from blood, taken at baseline. These receptor sequences come from a human donor with classical Hodgkin lymphoma.

In its sample, this clone is medium-sized. This sequence joins TRBV7-3 and TRBJ1-1, with 7 bases matching TRBD1. Trimming removed 5 bases from V and 4 bases from J; junction bases left unmatched: 10. Looked up from germline, CDR1 is SGHTA and CDR2 is FQGTGA. The CDR3 runs 15 residues. The CDR3 sequence is CASSASGGVGTEAFF. CDR3 in DNA: TGTGCCAGCAGCGCGTCAGGGGGGGTCGGCACTGAAGCTTTCTTT.

This clone was recorded a few times. The CDR3 region is CASSRTRYGYTF. The CDR3 coding sequence is TGTGCCAGCAGCAGAACGAGGTATGGCTACACCTTC. This rearrangement joins TRBV7-9 to TRBJ1-2, with D unclear. Trimming cost V 5 bases and J 5 bases, with 9 bases left between them. This CDR3 is built from 12 residues. CDR1 and CDR2 (germline): SEHNR, FQNEAQ (reference sequence).

The chain combines TRBV28 with TRBJ2-1; 7 bases align to TRBD2. V was pared by 3 bases and J by 4 bases, with 9 bases of the junction left unmatched. The V gene's germline CDR1 is MDHEN and CDR2 SYDVKM. The CDR3 totals 16 residues. The CDR3: CASSLPDSSGYNEQFF. CDR3 coding DNA: TGTGCCAGCAGTTTGCCGGACTCTAGCGGATACAATGAGCAGTTCTTC.

The genes are TRBV19 and TRBJ2-7; D gene uncertain. Germline V gives CDR1 LNHDA, CDR2 SQIVND (reference sequence). This CDR3 has 14 residues. Trimming removed 7 bases at V and 4 bases at J, with 17 bases between. In nucleotides, the CDR3 is TGTGCCAGTACCCCCGTCCACCGCAATTACGAGCAGTACTTC. This sequence encodes CASTPVHRNYEQYF.

The chain joins TRBV7-9 to TRBJ2-1, with TRBD1 matching 9 bases. The CDR3 extends over 16 amino acids. The germline CDR1 and CDR2 sequences are SEHNR and FQNEAQ (reference sequence). V gave up 3 bases and J gave up 3 bases; unmatched junction bases: 6. CDR3 loop: CASSLLPGQGYNEQFF. The CDR3 bases are TGTGCCAGCAGCTTGCTGCCGGGACAGGGCTACAATGAGCAGTTCTTC.

This chain links TRBV5-3 with TRBJ1-2; no firm D call. TRBV5-3 is an open reading frame, and its role is uncertain. This CDR3 region has 13 residues. V lost 4 bases to trimming and J lost 7 bases, with 14 bases between them. In DNA form, the CDR3 reads TGTGCCAGAAGCCACCGAAGGCTCGGTGGCTACACCTTC. It is translated as CARSHRRLGGYTF.

The J gene is TRBJ2-5, the V gene TRBV27, with TRBD1 matching 8 bases. Germline V gene lookup returns CDR1 MNHEY and CDR2 SMNVEV (reference sequence). The ends lost 5 bases at V and 0 bases at J; junction bases unmatched: 5. The CDR3 spans 15 residues. CDR3 bases: TGTGCCAGCAGTACTCGGACAGGGTACCAAGAGACCCAGTACTTC. Translated: CASSTRTGYQETQYF.

V gene TRBV27 combines with J gene TRBJ2-7; a possible D gene is TRBD1 (6 bases). Trimming shortened V by 4 bases and J by 0 bases, and 16 bases separated the two germline ends. Germline CDR1 and CDR2: MNHEY and SMNVEV (reference sequence). The CDR3 length is 16 residues. The CDR3 DNA reads TGTGCCAGCAGTTCCCACAGGGTCGGTAGCTCCTACGAGCAGTACTTC. Its translation is CASSSHRVGSSYEQYF.

The genes are TRBV7-9 and TRBJ2-1, with 10 bases that match TRBD2. The CDR3 totals 15 residues. Germline V gives CDR1 SEHNR, CDR2 FQNEAQ (reference sequence). Losses at the gene ends were 5 bases for V and 9 bases for J; bases not matched to a gene: 10. In DNA, the CDR3 is TGTGCCAGCAGCCCGCTAGCGGGAGCCAATGCTGAGCAGTTCTTC. This translates into CASSPLAGANAEQFF.

The chain links TRBV7-6 to TRBJ1-1; D call uncertain. CDR1 and CDR2 from the germline V gene are SGHVS and FNYEAQ. V was clipped by 1 base and J by 0 bases, with 9 bases between them. The CDR3 contains 15 residues. The CDR3 region is CASSLDLGLNTEAFF. As DNA, the CDR3 is TGTGCCAGCAGCTTAGACCTGGGCCTGAACACTGAAGCTTTCTTT.

A few counts support this clone. The chain uses TRBV4-1 and TRBJ2-7; TRBD2 might be the D (6 bases). Trimming took 4 bases from V and 0 from J, leaving 13 bases between them. The CDR3 has 15 residues. CDR1 and CDR2 (germline): MGHRA, YSYEKL. The CDR3 region is CASSLTRDFSYEQYF. The CDR3 nucleotides read TGCGCCAGCAGCCTCACCCGGGACTTCTCCTACGAGCAGTACTTC.

Comments on this clone: The junction departs from germline at one end; a sequencing error may be responsible. The chain links TRBV7-7 to TRBJ2-2; TRBD1 aligns across 8 bases. The length of the CDR3 is 14 residues. CDR1 and CDR2 from the germline V gene are SSHAT and FNYEAQ (reference sequence). The CDR3 region is CASSARQGPGELFF. The CDR3 DNA follows: TGTGCTAGCAGCGCTAGACAGGGGCCCGGGGAGCTGTTTTTT.

In its sample, this clone was seen once. V usage is TRBV2 and J usage is TRBJ2-3; a possible D gene is TRBD2 (6 bases). The CDR3 loop spans 15 amino acids. CDR1 is SNHLY and CDR2 is FYNNEI in the germline V gene. V gave up 6 bases and J gave up 6 bases, with 19 bases separating them. CDR3 DNA sequence: TGTGCCAGCAGCCTAGGGGCGGGAAGGGTCGATACGCAGTATTTT. Translated: CASSLGAGRVDTQYF.

The chain is built from TRBV30 and TRBJ1-5; 12 bases fit TRBD1. In germline, CDR1 is GTSNPN, CDR2 SVGIG (reference sequence). With 5 bases clipped from V and 4 bases from J, the junction kept 6 bases outside the gene matches. The CDR3 contains 15 residues. The CDR3 region is CAWGTGGSSNQPQHF. CDR3 nucleotides: TGTGCCTGGGGGACAGGGGGCTCTTCGAATCAGCCCCAGCATTTT.

The chain carries TRBV13 and TRBJ2-2; 8 bases are a match to TRBD2. The V and J ends lost 7 bases and 6 bases, in that order; junction bases with no gene match: 10. Germline CDR1 PRHDT, CDR2 FYEKMQ (reference sequence). The CDR3 sequence is 15 residues long. Here the CDR3 DNA reads TGTGCCAGCAACATCTTTTCGGGAGGGCCCGGGGAGCTGTTTTTT. Protein product: CASNIFSGGPGELFF.

This clone was seen only once. DNA of the CDR3: TGTGCCAGCAGCTTTAGGGCGGGGGAAAGCAATGAAAAACTGTTTTTT. It codes for CASSFRAGESNEKLFF. V is TRBV7-9 and J is TRBJ1-4; D may be TRBD1 (5 bases). Germline CDR1 SEHNR, CDR2 FQNEAQ (reference sequence). The CDR3 runs to 16 residues. V gave up 3 bases and J gave up 5 bases, with 16 bases separating them.

The V gene is TRBV19, the J gene TRBJ2-6; a possible D gene is TRBD1 (5 bases). Trimming removed 5 bases at V and 5 bases at J, with 13 bases between. There are 15 residues in the CDR3. Germline values: CDR1 LNHDA, CDR2 SQIVND (reference sequence). The CDR3: CASSPSRAWANVLTF. Here the CDR3 DNA reads TGTGCCAGTAGTCCCAGCAGGGCCTGGGCCAACGTCCTGACTTTC.

The chain is built from TRBV10-3 and TRBJ2-7; TRBD2 is a possible D gene (6 bases). The CDR3 runs to 15 residues. Between the trimmed V and J ends, which lost 4 bases and 1 base, there was a span of 14 bases. Germline CDR1 is ENHRY and CDR2 is SYGVKD. The DNA for the CDR3 is TGTGCCATCAGTGTGCGGGAAAGCCTTTCCTACGAGCAGTACTTC. The encoded protein is CAISVRESLSYEQYF.

The chain uses TRBV27 and TRBJ2-7; 9 nucleotides agree with TRBD2. The CDR3 is 14 amino acids. Germline V gives CDR1 MNHEY, CDR2 SMNVEV (reference sequence). The J segment lost 1 base and the V segment lost 6 bases, leaving 4 bases of the junction unmatched. For the CDR3, the DNA is TGTGCCAGCAGCCAAGCGGGAGGTTCCTACGAGCAGTACTTC. Its protein is CASSQAGGSYEQYF.

The chain recombines TRBV11-2 with TRBJ2-7, with 11 positions matching TRBD2. The CDR3 covers 14 residues. CDR1 is SGHAT, CDR2 FQNNGV, per germline. The V and J ends lost 4 bases and 6 bases, in that order; junction bases with no gene match: 5. CDR3 residues: CASSSTSGRVEQYF. The CDR3 DNA sequence: TGTGCCAGCAGCTCTACTAGCGGGAGAGTCGAGCAGTACTTC.

CDR3 region: CASMTVGGYTF. CDR3 DNA: TGTGCCAGCATGACAGTCGGTGGCTACACCTTC. This sequence joins TRBV2 and TRBJ1-2, with D perhaps TRBD1 (5 bases). V dropped 7 bases and J dropped 7 bases, with 10 bases sitting between them. The germline CDR1 and CDR2 sequences are SNHLY and FYNNEI. The CDR3 loop spans 11 amino acids.

The chain couples TRBV9 to TRBJ1-1; D unclear. V was clipped by 0 bases and J by 1 base, with 13 bases between them. Germline loops: CDR1 SGDLS, CDR2 YYNGEE. This CDR3 is built from 16 residues. CDR3 protein: CASSVGQQQPNTEAFF. DNA of the CDR3: TGTGCCAGCAGCGTAGGTCAGCAACAACCGAACACTGAAGCTTTCTTT. Full variable domain (remainder filled in from reference TRBV9 and TRBJ1-1): DSGVTQTPKHLITATGQRVTLRCSPRSGDLSVYWYQQSLDQGLQFLIQYYNGEERAKGNILERFSAQQFPDLHSELNLSSLELGDSALYFCASSVGQQQPNTEAFFGQGTRLTVV.

The chain carries TRBV15 and TRBJ2-7; D uncertain. Per the germline V gene, CDR1 is LNHNV and CDR2 is YYDKDF (reference sequence). This CDR3 comprises 15 residues. The germline V and J ends were trimmed by 4 bases and 2 bases, with 15 bases remaining between them. CDR3 sequence (DNA): TGTGCCACCAGCATTATTCTTGGGCCGACCTACGAGCAGTACTTC. Encoded protein: CATSIILGPTYEQYF.

The chain uses TRBV28 and TRBJ2-7; D is possibly TRBD2 (6 bases). CDR1 and CDR2 from the germline V gene are MDHEN and SYDVKM. V was pared by 10 bases and J by 4 bases, with 11 bases between. This CDR3 is built from 11 residues. Here the CDR3 reads CAIRSGYEQYF. The CDR3 nucleotides are TGTGCCATCCGAAGCGGGTACGAGCAGTACTTC.